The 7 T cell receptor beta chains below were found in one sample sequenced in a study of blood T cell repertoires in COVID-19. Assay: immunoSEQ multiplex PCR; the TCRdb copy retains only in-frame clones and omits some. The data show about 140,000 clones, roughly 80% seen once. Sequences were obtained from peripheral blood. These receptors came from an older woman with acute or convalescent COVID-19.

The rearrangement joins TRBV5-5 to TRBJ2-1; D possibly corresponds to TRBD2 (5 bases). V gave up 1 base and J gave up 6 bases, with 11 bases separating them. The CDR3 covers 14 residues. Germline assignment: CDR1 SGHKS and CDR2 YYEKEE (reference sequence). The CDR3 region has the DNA TGTGCCAGCAGCTTGTCCCCCGGGGTCAATGAGCAGTTCTTC. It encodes CASSLSPGVNEQFF.

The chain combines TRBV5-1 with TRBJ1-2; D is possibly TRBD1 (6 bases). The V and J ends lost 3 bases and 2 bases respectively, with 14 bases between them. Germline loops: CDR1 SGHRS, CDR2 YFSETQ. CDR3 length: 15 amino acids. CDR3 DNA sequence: TGCGCCAGCAGCTCGGCTCAGGGGTCGAACTATGGCTACACCTTC. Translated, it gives CASSSAQGSNYGYTF.

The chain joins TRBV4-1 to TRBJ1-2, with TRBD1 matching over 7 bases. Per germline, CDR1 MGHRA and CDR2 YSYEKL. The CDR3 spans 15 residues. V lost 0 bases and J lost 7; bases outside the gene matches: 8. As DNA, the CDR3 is TGCGCCAGCAGCCAAGAACAGACAGGGTTAAGTGGCTACACCTTC. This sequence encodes CASSQEQTGLSGYTF.

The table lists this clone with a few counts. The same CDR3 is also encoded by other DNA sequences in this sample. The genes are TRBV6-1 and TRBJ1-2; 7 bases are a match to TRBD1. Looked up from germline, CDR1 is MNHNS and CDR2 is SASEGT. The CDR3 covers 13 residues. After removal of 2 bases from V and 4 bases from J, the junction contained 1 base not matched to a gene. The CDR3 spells CASSETGAYGYTF. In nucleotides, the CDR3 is TGTGCCAGCAGTGAAACAGGGGCCTATGGCTACACCTTC.

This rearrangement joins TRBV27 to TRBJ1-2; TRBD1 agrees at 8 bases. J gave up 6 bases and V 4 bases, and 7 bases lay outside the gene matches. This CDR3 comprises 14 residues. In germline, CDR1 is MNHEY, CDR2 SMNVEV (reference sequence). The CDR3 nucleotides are TGTGCCAGCAGTTCGCAGGCAGGGGGCGATGGCTACACCTTC. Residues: CASSSQAGGDGYTF.

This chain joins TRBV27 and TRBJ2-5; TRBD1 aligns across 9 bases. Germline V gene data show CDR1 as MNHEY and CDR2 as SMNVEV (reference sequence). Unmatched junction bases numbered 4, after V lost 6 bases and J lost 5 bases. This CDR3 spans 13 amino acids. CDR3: CASSKQGAETQYF. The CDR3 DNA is TGTGCCAGCAGCAAACAGGGGGCCGAGACCCAGTACTTC.

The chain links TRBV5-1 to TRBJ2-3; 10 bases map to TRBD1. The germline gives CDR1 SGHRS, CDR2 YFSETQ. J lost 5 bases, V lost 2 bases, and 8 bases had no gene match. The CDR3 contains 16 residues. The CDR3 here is CASSLDRDRGVDTQYF. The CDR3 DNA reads TGCGCCAGCAGCTTAGACCGGGACAGGGGCGTAGATACGCAGTATTTT.